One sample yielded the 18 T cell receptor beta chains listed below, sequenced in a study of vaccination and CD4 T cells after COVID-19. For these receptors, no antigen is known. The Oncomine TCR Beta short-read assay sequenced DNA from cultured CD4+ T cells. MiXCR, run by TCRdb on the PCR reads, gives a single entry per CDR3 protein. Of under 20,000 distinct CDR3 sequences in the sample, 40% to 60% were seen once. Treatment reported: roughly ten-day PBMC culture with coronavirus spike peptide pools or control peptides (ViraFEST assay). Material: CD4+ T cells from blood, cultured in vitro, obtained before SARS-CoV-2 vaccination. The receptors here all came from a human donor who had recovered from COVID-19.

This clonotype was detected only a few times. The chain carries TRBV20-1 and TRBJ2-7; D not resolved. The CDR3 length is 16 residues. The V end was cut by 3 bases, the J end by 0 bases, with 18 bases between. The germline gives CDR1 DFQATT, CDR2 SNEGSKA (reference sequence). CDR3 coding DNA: TGCAGTGCTAGTGGGCGTGGCGCAGCCGACTCCTACGAGCAGTACTTC. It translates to CSASGRGAADSYEQYF.

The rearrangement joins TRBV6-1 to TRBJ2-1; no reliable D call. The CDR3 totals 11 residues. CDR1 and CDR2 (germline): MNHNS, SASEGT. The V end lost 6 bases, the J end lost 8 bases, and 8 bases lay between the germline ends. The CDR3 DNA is TGTGCCAGCAGAAGAGGATATGAGCAGTTCTTC. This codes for CASRRGYEQFF.

The CDR3, as DNA: TGTGCCAGCAGGAGCCTGGACTCTTCCGGAAAACTGTTTTTT. Amino acids: CASRSLDSSGKLFF. The V gene is TRBV6-2 or TRBV6-3, the J gene TRBJ1-4, with D hard to call. Looked up from germline, CDR1 is MNHEY and CDR2 is SVGEGT. The CDR3 totals 14 residues. Trimming stripped 6 bases from V and 10 bases from J, with 18 bases between.

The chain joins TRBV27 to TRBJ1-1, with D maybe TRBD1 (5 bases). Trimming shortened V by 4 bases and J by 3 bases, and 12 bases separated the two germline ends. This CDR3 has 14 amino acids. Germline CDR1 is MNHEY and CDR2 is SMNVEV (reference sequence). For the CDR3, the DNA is TGTGCCAGCAGTTCCCCAGGGAAAGACACTGAAGCTTTCTTT. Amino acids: CASSSPGKDTEAFF.

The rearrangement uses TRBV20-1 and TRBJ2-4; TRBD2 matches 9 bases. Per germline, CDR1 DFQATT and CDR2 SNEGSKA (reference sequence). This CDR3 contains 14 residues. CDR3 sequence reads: CSAVAGVTKNIQYF. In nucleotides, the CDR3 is TGCAGCGCCGTAGCGGGAGTTACCAAAAACATTCAGTACTTC.

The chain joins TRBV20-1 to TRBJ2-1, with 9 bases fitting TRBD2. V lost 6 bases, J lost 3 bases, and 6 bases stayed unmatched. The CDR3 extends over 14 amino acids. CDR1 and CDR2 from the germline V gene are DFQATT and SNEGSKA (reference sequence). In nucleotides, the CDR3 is TGCAGTGCCTTAGCGGGAGAAGTCTACAATGAGCAGTTCTTC. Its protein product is CSALAGEVYNEQFF.

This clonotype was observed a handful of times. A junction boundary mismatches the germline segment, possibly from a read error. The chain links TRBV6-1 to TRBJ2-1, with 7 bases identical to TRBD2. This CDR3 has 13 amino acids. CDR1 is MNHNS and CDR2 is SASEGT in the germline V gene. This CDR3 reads CASSESGLAVITF. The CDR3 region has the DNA TGTGCCAGCAGTGAAAGCGGGCTAGCGGTAATTACATTC.

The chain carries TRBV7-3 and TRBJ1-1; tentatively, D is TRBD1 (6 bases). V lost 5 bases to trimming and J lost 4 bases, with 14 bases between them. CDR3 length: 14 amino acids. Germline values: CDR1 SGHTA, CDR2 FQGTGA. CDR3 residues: CASSIQGGSTEAFF. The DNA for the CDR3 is TGTGCCAGCAGCATACAGGGAGGTTCCACTGAAGCTTTCTTT.

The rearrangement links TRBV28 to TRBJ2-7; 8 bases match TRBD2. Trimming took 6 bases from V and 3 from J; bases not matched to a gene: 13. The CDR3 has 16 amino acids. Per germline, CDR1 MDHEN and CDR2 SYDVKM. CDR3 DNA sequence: TGTGCCAGCAGCCTGGTTTCGGAGCGGGGGCGCTACGAGCAGTACTTC. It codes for CASSLVSERGRYEQYF.

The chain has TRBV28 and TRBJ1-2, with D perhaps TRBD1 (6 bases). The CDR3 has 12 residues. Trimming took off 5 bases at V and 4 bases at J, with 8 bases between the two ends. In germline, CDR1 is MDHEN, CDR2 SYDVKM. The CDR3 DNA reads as TGTGCCAGCAGTGACAGGATCTATGGCTACACCTTC. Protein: CASSDRIYGYTF.

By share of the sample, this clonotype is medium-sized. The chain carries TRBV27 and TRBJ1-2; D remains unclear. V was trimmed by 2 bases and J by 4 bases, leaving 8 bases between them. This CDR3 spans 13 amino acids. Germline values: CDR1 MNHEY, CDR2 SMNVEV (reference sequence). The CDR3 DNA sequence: TGTGCCAGCAGTTTAGTAAGAGGCTATGGCTACACCTTC. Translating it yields CASSLVRGYGYTF.

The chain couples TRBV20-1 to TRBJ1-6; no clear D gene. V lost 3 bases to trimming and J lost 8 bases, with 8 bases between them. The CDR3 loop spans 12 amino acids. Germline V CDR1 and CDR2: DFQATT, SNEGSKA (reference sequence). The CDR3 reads CSARDADSPLHF. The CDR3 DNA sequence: TGCAGTGCTAGGGACGCCGATTCACCCCTCCACTTT.

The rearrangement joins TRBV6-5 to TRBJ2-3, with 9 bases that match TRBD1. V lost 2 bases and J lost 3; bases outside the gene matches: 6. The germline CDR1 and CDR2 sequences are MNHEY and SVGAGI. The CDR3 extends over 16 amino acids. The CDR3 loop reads CASSYATTGGTDTQYF. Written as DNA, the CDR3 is TGTGCCAGCAGTTACGCGACGACAGGGGGGACAGATACGCAGTATTTT.

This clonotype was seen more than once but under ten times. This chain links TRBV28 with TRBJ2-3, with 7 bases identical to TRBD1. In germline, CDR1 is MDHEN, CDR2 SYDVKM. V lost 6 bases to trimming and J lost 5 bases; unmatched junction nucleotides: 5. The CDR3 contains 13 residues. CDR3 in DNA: TGTGCCAGCAGGTCGACAGGGCTAGATACGCAGTATTTT. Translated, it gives CASRSTGLDTQYF. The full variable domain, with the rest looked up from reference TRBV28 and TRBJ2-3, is DVKVTQSSRYLVKRTGEKVFLECVQDMDHENMFWYRQDPGLGLRLIYFSYDVKMKEKGDIPEGYSVSREKKERFSLILESASTNQTSMYLCASRSTGLDTQYFGPGTRLTVL.

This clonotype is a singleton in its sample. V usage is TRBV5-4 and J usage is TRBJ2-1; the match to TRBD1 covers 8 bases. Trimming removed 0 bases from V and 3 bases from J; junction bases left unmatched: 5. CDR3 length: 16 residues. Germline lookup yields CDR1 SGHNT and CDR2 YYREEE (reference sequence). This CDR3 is CASSLAQQGVYNEQFF. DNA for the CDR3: TGTGCCAGCAGCTTGGCCCAACAGGGGGTCTACAATGAGCAGTTCTTC.

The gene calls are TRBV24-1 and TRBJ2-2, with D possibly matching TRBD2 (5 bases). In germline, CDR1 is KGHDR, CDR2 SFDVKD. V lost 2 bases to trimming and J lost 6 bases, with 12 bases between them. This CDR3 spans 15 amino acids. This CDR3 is CATSDYTGMAGELFF. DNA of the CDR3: TGTGCCACCAGTGATTACACGGGGATGGCCGGGGAGCTGTTTTTT.

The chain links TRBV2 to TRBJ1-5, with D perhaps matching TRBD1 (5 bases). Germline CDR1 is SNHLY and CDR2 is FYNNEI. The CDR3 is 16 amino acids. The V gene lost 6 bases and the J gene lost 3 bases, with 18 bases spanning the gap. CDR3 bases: TGTGCCAGCAGAAGGGGTGCAACCAAGGTCAATCAGCCCCAGCATTTT. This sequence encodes CASRRGATKVNQPQHF.

Here the CDR3 DNA reads TGCGCCAGCAGCGCTAGCGGGGACCCCTACGAGCAGTACTTC. This translates into CASSASGDPYEQYF. This chain connects TRBV5-1 to TRBJ2-7; 9 positions match TRBD2. The CDR3 is 14 residues long. Germline V gene sequence: CDR1 SGHRS, CDR2 YFSETQ. V gave up 4 bases and J gave up 2 bases; unmatched junction bases: 4.